Shown below are 3 T cell receptor beta chains from a single sample sequenced in a study of shared clonotypes between healthy human individuals. This table comes from immunoSEQ multiplex PCR, and its TCRdb copy is limited to in-frame clones, with some not included. In the table there are more than 2,000,000 clones, about 92% of which are singletons. Input material: naive CD4+ T cells sorted from blood. Subset noted: CD45RA+ positively selected. Source of these receptors: a man aged 18-30 years in good health.

The rearrangement uses TRBV19 and TRBJ2-2, with TRBD1 identical over 7 bases. V shed 3 bases, J shed 0 bases, and the junction held 1 base outside the gene matches. This CDR3 is 15 amino acids long. Germline loops: CDR1 LNHDA, CDR2 SQIVND (reference sequence). The CDR3 nucleotides read TGTGCCAGTAGTATGCAGGGGGCGAACACCGGGGAGCTGTTTTTT. Protein: CASSMQGANTGELFF.

The V gene is TRBV6-5, the J gene TRBJ1-2, with D unresolved. The ends were cut back, 0 bases at V and 1 base at J, with 6 bases in the middle. This CDR3 has 14 amino acids. Germline CDR1 and CDR2: MNHEY and SVGAGI. CDR3 residues: CASSYSRVNYGYTF. The CDR3 region has the DNA TGTGCCAGCAGTTACTCGAGGGTTAACTATGGCTACACCTTC.

V is TRBV5-5 and J is TRBJ2-1; D is possibly TRBD1 or TRBD2 (5 bases each). This CDR3 has 14 amino acids. CDR1 and CDR2 (germline): SGHKS, YYEKEE (reference sequence). V lost 4 bases to trimming and J lost 7 bases, with 15 bases between them. Written as DNA, the CDR3 is TGTGCCAGCAGCCCGACGGGGACGCGGAATGAGCAGTTCTTC. Its protein product is CASSPTGTRNEQFF.